This T cell receptor (beta chain) was identified in a study of identical twins. Germline V gene data show CDR1 as SQVTM and CDR2 as ANQGSEA. The CDR3 covers 11 residues. The V and J ends lost 5 bases and 6 bases respectively, with 9 bases between them. TCRdb fed the 5' RACE reads into MiXCR, producing one record per CDR3 protein. The repertoire holds 210,000 or so distinct CDR3 sequences, with about 7.5% as singletons. There are a few counts of this clonotype. These data were likewise used in another study, on yellow fever vaccine responses in identical twins.

The rearrangement joins TRBV29-1 to TRBJ2-3; the D gene is possibly TRBD2 (6 bases). Sample: memory (CD45RO+) T cells sorted from blood. This TCR was recovered from a woman between 18 and 29 years old in good health. The CDR3 sequence is CSVFSGDTQYF. The CDR3 DNA reads TGCAGCGTTTTCAGCGGGGATACGCAGTATTTT.